This record looks at one T cell receptor (beta chain) sequence and its context. This sample is drawn from a study of blood T cell repertoires in COVID-19. Study information: Collection of acute and convalescent COVID-19 samples took place in the United States, Italy and Spain. T cells, B-cell-depleted T cells, or PBMCs provided the cDNA or gDNA that served as material.

CDR3 length: 15 residues. Unmatched junction bases numbered 9, after V lost 10 bases and J lost 3 bases. CDR1 is MNHEY and CDR2 is SVGAGI in the germline V gene. Authors' analysis steps: Amplified reference gene primers provided the basis for estimating nucleated cell counts. Method: immunoSEQ multiplex PCR; TCRdb's copy keeps in-frame clones and lacks some. V and J calls and clone size follow that table, whereas D and trimming were derived from the DNA. The sample records about 160,000 clones, 75% to 90% being singletons. The rearrangement links TRBV6-5 to TRBJ2-1; 10 bases align to TRBD1. Sequenced sample: peripheral blood. This clonotype was obtained from a human donor with acute or convalescent COVID-19. The donor label of this sample is uncertain. The CDR3 protein is CANSGTGAVYNEQFF. CDR3 in DNA: TGTGCCAATTCCGGGACAGGGGCCGTCTACAATGAGCAGTTCTTC.